This TCR beta chain stems from a study of OX40 agonist ivuxolimab in advanced cancers. The length of the CDR3 is 14 residues. Per the germline V gene, CDR1 is SGHRS and CDR2 is YFSETQ. The V gene lost 0 bases and the J gene lost 4 bases, with 9 bases spanning the gap. Sequencing used immunoSEQ multiplex PCR; TCRdb keeps in-frame clones, though not all of them. The sample holds 70,000 to 100,000 clones, 70% to 90% seen once. The sequence came from an adult with an advanced solid tumor such as melanoma, head and neck, liver or kidney cancer. The chain employs TRBV5-1 and TRBJ2-3, with D possibly TRBD1 on 6 matching bases. This material consisted of CD4+ or CD8+ T cells sorted from blood, taken in a trial of the OX40 agonist ivuxolimab. This CDR3 is CASSLGQAPDTQYF. CDR3 in DNA: TGCGCCAGCAGCTTGGGACAGGCCCCAGATACGCAGTATTTT.